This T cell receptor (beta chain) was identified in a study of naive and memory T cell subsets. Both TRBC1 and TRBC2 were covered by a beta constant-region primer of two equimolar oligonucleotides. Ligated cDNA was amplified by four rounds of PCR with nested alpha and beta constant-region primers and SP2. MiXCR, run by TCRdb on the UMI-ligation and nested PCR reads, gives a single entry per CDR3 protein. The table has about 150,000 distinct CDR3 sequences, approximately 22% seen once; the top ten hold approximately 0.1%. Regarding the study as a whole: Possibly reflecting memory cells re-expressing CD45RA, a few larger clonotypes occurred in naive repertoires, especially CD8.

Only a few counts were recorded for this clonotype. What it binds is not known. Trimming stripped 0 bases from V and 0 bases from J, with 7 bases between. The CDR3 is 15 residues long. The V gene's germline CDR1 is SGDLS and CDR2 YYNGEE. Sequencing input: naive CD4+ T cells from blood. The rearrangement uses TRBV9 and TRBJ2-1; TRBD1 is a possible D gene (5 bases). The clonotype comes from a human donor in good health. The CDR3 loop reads CASSVGRVSYNEQFF. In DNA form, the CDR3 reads TGTGCCAGCAGCGTAGGCAGGGTCTCCTACAATGAGCAGTTCTTC.